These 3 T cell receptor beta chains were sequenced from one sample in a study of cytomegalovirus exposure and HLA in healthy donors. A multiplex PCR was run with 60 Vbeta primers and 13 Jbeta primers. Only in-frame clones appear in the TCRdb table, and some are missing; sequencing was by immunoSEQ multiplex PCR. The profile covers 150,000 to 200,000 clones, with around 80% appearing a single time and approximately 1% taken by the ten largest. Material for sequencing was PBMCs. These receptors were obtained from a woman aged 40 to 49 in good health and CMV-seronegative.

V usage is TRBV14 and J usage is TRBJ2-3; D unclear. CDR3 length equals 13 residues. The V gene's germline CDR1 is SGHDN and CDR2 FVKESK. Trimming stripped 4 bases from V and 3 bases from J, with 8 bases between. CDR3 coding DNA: TGTGCCAGCAGCCGAGGAGTAACAGATACGCAGTATTTT. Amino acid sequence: CASSRGVTDTQYF.

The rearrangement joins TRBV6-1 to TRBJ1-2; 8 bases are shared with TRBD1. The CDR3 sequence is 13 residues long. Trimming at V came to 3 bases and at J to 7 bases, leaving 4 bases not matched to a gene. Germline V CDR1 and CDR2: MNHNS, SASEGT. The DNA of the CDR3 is TGTGCCAGCAGTGATCAACAGGGGGGTGGCTACACCTTC. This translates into CASSDQQGGGYTF.

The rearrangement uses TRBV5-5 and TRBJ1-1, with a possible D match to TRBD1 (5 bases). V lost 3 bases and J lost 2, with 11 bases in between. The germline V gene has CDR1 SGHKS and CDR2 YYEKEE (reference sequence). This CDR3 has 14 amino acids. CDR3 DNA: TGTGCCAGCAGCTCCCTAACAGGAAACACTGAAGCTTTCTTT. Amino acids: CASSSLTGNTEAFF.